This record concerns one T cell receptor beta chain sequence. This record comes from a study of blood T cell repertoires in COVID-19. Study information: COVID-19 samples from acute and convalescent phases originated in the United States, Italy and Spain.

The V gene lost 4 bases and the J gene lost 1 base, with 8 bases spanning the gap. Germline V lookup: CDR1 MGHRA, CDR2 YSYEKL. The CDR3 loop spans 14 amino acids. Generated by immunoSEQ multiplex PCR, the TCRdb table keeps only in-frame clones and is missing some. The sample yields just over 300,000 clones, 87% seen once. Sequences were obtained from peripheral blood. The sequence was obtained from a young man with active or convalescent COVID-19. The rearrangement uses TRBV4-1 and TRBJ1-5; D is possibly TRBD1 (5 bases). The CDR3 spells CASSPGGSNQPQHF. CDR3 bases: TGCGCCAGCAGCCCCGGGGGGAGCAATCAGCCCCAGCATTTT.